A selection of T cell receptor beta chains follows, all from one sample in a study of blood T cell repertoires in COVID-19. The assay was immunoSEQ multiplex PCR, and TCRdb's table has in-frame clones only and misses some. The sample has some 97,000 clones; around 90% are singletons. Sequencing was done on a sample of peripheral blood. The receptors come from a man in his 70s with acute or convalescent COVID-19. CDR3s include the opening cysteine and the closing phenylalanine or tryptophan. A D gene is named only where the DNA matches it firmly. Clone size is shown for a subset of rows, as once, few, many or a class of expanded clone.

V	length	J	size	D	DNA	CDR3
TRBV19	15	TRBJ2-5	.	TRBD2	TGTGCCAGTAGTATGAGGCGGGGGGGTCAAGAGACCCAGTACTTC	CASSMRRGGQETQYF
TRBV6-2/TRBV6-3	16	TRBJ2-1	.	TRBD2	TGTGCCAGCAGTTGGAACAAGCGGGGGGGCCGCAATGAGCAGTTCTTC	CASSWNKRGGRNEQFF
TRBV29-1	12	TRBJ2-7	.	TRBD1	TGCAGCGTGGCCGGGACAGGTTACGAGCAGTACTTC	CSVAGTGYEQYF
TRBV19	17	TRBJ1-1	.	.	TGTGCCAGTAGTATTAATACCGCAGGGGAGAGCTACACTGAAGCTTTCTTT	CASSINTAGESYTEAFF
TRBV3-1/TRBV3-2	12	TRBJ2-7	.	.	TGTGCCAGCAGCCAAGAGGGCGGGGTACCCCTCTTC	CASSQEGGVPLF
TRBV10-2	15	TRBJ2-2	.	.	TGCGCCAGCAGTGAGACAGGGCGAAACACCGGGGAGCTGTTTTTT	CASSETGRNTGELFF
TRBV3-1/TRBV3-2	12	TRBJ1-2	.	TRBD1	TGTGCCAGCAGCCAAGTGGCAGGGGGGCGAACCTTC	CASSQVAGGRTF
TRBV12-5	21	TRBJ2-3	.	TRBD1	TGTGCTAGTGGTCGGCGCCCGGGACAGGGGGCGCCGGGAGAGATCGCAGATACGCAGTATTTT	CASGRRPGQGAPGEIADTQYF
TRBV7-9	18	TRBJ1-5	.	TRBD1	TGTGCCAGCAGCTTAGCCCGGACAGGGGGATTCAGCAATCAGCCCCAGCATTTT	CASSLARTGGFSNQPQHF
TRBV7-8	15	TRBJ1-1	once	.	TGTGCCAGCAGCGTCGGGGACGGGAGGAACACTGAAGCTTTCTTT	CASSVGDGRNTEAFF
TRBV28	18	TRBJ2-3	.	TRBD2	TGTGCCAGCAGTACTAGCGGGAGACGTCTGGGATCCGCAGATACGCAGTATTTT	CASSTSGRRLGSADTQYF
TRBV3-1/TRBV3-2	13	TRBJ2-3	.	TRBD2	TGTGCCTCGGGGGGTCTTAGCGCAGATACGCAGTATTTT	CASGGLSADTQYF
TRBV2	13	TRBJ1-1	.	.	TGTGCCAGCAGTGGGGGGGAAGGTACTGAAGCTTTCTTT	CASSGGEGTEAFF
TRBV24-1	14	TRBJ2-2	.	TRBD2	TGTGCCACCAGTGTACTAGCGGGGGCCGGGGAGCTGTTTTTT	CATSVLAGAGELFF
TRBV28	12	TRBJ1-6	.	.	TGTGCCAGCAGTTTTGCGTATTCACCCCTCCACTTT	CASSFAYSPLHF
TRBV4-1	15	TRBJ2-5	.	.	TGCGCCAGCAGCCAAGAATCGGGAGTCCTGGAGACCCAGTACTTC	CASSQESGVLETQYF
TRBV7-9	11	TRBJ2-1	once	.	TGTGCCAGCAGCCCATCACTTGCGCAGTTCTTC	CASSPSLAQFF
TRBV18	15	TRBJ2-1	.	.	TGTGCCAGCTCACCCTCAGGGACAAGGGCCAATGAGCAGTTCTTC	CASSPSGTRANEQFF
TRBV5-5	15	TRBJ1-2	.	TRBD1	TGTGCCAGCAGTACGGGGACAGCTCTTAACTATGGCTACACCTTC	CASSTGTALNYGYTF
TRBV5-4	14	TRBJ1-4	once	TRBD1	TGTGCCAGCAGCGAGGGACAGAGTAATGAAAAACTGTTTTTT	CASSEGQSNEKLFF
TRBV27	14	TRBJ1-4	.	.	TGTGCCAGCAGGAGACATAACACTAATGAAAAACTGTTTTTT	CASRRHNTNEKLFF
TRBV28	15	TRBJ1-1	.	.	TGTGCCAGCATTTCCCCAGGGCGCGGGAACACTGAAGCTTTCTTT	CASISPGRGNTEAFF
TRBV7-2	16	TRBJ2-1	.	.	TGTGCCAGCAGCTTATACGAAGGTCGGGCCTACAATGAGCAGTTCTTC	CASSLYEGRAYNEQFF
TRBV28	16	TRBJ2-6	.	TRBD1	TGTGCCAGCACCCCGACCGGACAGGGCGGGGCCAACGTCCTGACTTTC	CASTPTGQGGANVLTF
TRBV19	15	TRBJ1-5	.	.	TGTGCCAGTAGTATTGGTTTGCACGACTTCGGGCCCCAGCATTTT	CASSIGLHDFGPQHF
TRBV11-2	14	TRBJ2-7	.	.	TGTGCCAGCAGCTTAGTCCGTTTCTCCTACGAGCAGTACTTC	CASSLVRFSYEQYF
TRBV11-3	15	TRBJ2-5	.	.	TGTGCCAGCAGCGTAGGACTATCGGCCCAAGAGACCCAGTACTTC	CASSVGLSAQETQYF
TRBV19	19	TRBJ2-7	.	.	TGTGCCAGTAGTATCTATTCTGGGGGCCTAGCGGCAGCAAACTACGAGCAGTACTTC	CASSIYSGGLAAANYEQYF
TRBV10-2	15	TRBJ2-2	.	TRBD2	TGCGCCAGCACCCTTAGCGGGAGGGCCACCGGGGAGCTGTTTTTT	CASTLSGRATGELFF
TRBV11-2	15	TRBJ2-1	.	TRBD2	TGTGCCAGCAGGGCCGTGGAGGGAGGGCCGGATGAGCAGTTCTTC	CASRAVEGGPDEQFF
TRBV2	16	TRBJ2-1	.	TRBD2	TGTGCCAGCAGTGATACCGGCGGGAGCCACGACAGTGAGCAGTTCTTC	CASSDTGGSHDSEQFF
TRBV11-2	13	TRBJ1-5	.	.	TGTGCCAGCAGCTTAGCCCAGGACAGGCCCCAGCATTTT	CASSLAQDRPQHF
TRBV3-1/TRBV3-2	12	TRBJ2-3	.	.	TGTGCCAGCAGATATAGCACAGATACGCAGTATTTT	CASRYSTDTQYF
TRBV7-9	16	TRBJ2-1	.	TRBD2	TGTGCCAGCAGCGAGGGACTAGCGGGGGGGCCAGGAGAGCAGTTCTTC	CASSEGLAGGPGEQFF
TRBV19	16	TRBJ1-2	.	.	TGTGCCAGTAGCCCTGCCGGGGTCCGTGCTAACTATGGCTACACCTTC	CASSPAGVRANYGYTF
TRBV25-1	15	TRBJ1-1	few	.	TGTGCCAGCAGTGAAGGTCGGGGGGCGAACACTGAAGCTTTCTTT	CASSEGRGANTEAFF
TRBV27	14	TRBJ1-5	.	.	TGTGCCAGCAGCCGACAGTTCTCCAATCAGCCCCAGCATTTT	CASSRQFSNQPQHF
TRBV13	16	TRBJ1-1	once	TRBD1	TGTGCCAGCAGCCCGGAGGACAGGGGGCAGAACACTGAAGCTTTCTTT	CASSPEDRGQNTEAFF
TRBV13	15	TRBJ1-3	.	.	TGTGCCAGCAGAGGGGACCGGGACAAAGGAAACACCATATATTTT	CASRGDRDKGNTIYF
TRBV5-1	15	TRBJ2-3	.	.	TGCGCCAGCAGGCCTGGACAGCCTAACACAGATACGCAGTATTTT	CASRPGQPNTDTQYF
TRBV5-4	14	TRBJ2-3	.	.	TGTGCCAGCAGCTTGGGGACTACCGGGGATACGCAGTATTTT	CASSLGTTGDTQYF
TRBV25-1	13	TRBJ2-1	.	.	TGTGCCAGCAGTGAAGGGGGCGACCATGAGCAGTTCTTC	CASSEGGDHEQFF
TRBV5-1	14	TRBJ1-3	.	TRBD1	TGCGCCAGCAGCTTGGGACAGGGTGGAAACACCATATATTTT	CASSLGQGGNTIYF
TRBV18	12	TRBJ2-7	.	.	TGTGCCAGCTCACAAACAGGATCGGAGCACTACTTC	CASSQTGSEHYF
TRBV10-2	15	TRBJ2-7	once	TRBD1	TGCGCCAGCAGTGAGTACGGGACAGGCTTCTACGAGCAGTACTTC	CASSEYGTGFYEQYF
TRBV7-6	14	TRBJ2-7	.	.	TGTGCCAGCAGCTTTGGGGAACAGGACTACGAGCAGTACTTC	CASSFGEQDYEQYF
TRBV30	12	TRBJ2-7	.	.	TGTGCCTGGACGGACAGCTCCTACGAGCAGTACTTC	CAWTDSSYEQYF
TRBV7-2	14	TRBJ1-5	.	.	TGTGCCAGCAGCACCCAGGGTCGCAATCAGCCCCAGCATTTT	CASSTQGRNQPQHF
TRBV9	12	TRBJ1-5	.	.	TGTGCCAGCGGGCGGGGAAATCAGCCCCAGCATTTT	CASGRGNQPQHF
TRBV11-3	17	TRBJ1-2	.	TRBD1	TGTGCCAGCAGCTCCCGGGACAGGGAAGGAAGTAACTATGGCTACACCTTC	CASSSRDREGSNYGYTF